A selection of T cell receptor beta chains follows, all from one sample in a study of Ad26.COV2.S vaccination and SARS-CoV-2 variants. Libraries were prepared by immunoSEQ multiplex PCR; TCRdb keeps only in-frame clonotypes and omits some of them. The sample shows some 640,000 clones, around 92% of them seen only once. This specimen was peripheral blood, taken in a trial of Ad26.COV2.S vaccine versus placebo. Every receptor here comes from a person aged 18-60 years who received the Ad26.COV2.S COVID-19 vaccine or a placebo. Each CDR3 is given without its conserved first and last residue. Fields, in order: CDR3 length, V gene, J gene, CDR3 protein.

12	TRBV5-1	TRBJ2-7	ASTEDGGPYEQY
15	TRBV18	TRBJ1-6	ASSPRLDRDVGSPLH
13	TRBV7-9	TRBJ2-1	ASTPTSGAYNEQF
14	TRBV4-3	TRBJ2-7	ASSPVVSGLNYEQY
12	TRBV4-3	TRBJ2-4	ASSQARAKNIQY
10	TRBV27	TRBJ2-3	ASSPGTPTQY
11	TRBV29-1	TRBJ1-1	SVVNGGSTEAF
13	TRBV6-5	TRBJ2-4	ASSYAGLAENIQY
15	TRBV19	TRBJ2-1	ASSRSPGLAGVGEQF
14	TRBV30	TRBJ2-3	AWSQTSGRGGDTQY
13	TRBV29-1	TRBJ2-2	SVPRWGTNTGELF
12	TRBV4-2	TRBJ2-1	ASSQDPAYNEQF
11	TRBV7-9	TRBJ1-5	ASSSDSNQPQH
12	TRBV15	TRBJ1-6	ATSRGQGWSPLH
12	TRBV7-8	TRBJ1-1	ASSTGQGNTEAF
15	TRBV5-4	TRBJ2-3	ASSLGLAGVVGDTQY
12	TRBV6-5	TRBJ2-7	ASRRDRPTYEQY
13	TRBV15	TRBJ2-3	ATSSGGGSTDTQY
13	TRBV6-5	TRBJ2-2	ASSPLPENTGELF
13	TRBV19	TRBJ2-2	ASSISTANTGELF
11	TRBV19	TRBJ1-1	ASKGVMNTEAF
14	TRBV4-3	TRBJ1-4	ASSPAGGRNNEKLF
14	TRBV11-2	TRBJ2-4	ASSLDRGGAKNIQY
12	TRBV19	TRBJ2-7	ASSKGTVAYEQY
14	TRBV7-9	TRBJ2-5	ASSFRLAETQETQY
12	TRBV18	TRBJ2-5	ASSHRDEQETQY
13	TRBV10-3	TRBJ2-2	AISGRQGFTGELF
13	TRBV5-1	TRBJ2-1	ASSLGTARGDEQF
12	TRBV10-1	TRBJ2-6	AGSVCSGANVLT
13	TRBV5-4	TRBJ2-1	ASSDRQGSYNEQF
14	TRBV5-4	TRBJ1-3	ASSLARDGRTNTIY
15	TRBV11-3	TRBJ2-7	ASSLDAGTSGFYEQY
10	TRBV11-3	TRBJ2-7	ASSLNSYEQY
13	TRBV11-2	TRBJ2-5	ASSPRGAGEETQY
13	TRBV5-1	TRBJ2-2	ASSWTGGMTGELF
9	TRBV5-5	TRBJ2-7	ASSVNYEQY
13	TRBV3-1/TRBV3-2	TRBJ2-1	ASSPRDRGFNEQF
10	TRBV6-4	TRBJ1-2	ASSSRNYGYT
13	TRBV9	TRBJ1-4	ASSPGGIRNEKLF
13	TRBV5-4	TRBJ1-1	ASSLGFTLGPEAF
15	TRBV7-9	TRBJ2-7	ASSLAGASGRAHEQY
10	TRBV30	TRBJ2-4	AWNRAENIQY
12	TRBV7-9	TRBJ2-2	ASSFAQASGELF